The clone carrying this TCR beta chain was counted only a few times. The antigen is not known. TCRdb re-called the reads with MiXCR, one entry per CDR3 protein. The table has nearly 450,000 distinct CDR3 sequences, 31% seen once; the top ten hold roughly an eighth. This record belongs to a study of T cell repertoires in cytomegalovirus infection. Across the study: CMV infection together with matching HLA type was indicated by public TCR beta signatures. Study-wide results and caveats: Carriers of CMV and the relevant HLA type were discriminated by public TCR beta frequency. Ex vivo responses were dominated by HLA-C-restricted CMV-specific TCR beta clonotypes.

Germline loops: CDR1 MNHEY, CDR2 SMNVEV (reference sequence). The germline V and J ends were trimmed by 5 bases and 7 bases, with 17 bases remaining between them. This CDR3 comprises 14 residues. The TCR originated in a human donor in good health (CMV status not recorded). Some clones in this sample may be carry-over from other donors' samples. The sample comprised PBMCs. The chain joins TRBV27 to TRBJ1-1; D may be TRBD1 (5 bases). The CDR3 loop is CASSPNERTHEAFF. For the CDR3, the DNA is TGTGCCAGCAGTCCAAATGAAAGGACACATGAAGCTTTCTTT.